This entry describes one T cell receptor (beta chain). Its antigen is not identified. This entry is derived from a study of shared clonotypes between healthy human individuals. Profiling relied on immunoSEQ multiplex PCR, and the TCRdb table lists in-frame clones only, not all of them. This sample has a few million clones; approximately 92% occur once, and the top ten carry over 0.12%. General study points: Clonotypes shared by all four sorted-subset donors had higher generation probabilities than non-shared clonotypes.

Investigators divided CD4+ cells into CD45RA+ naive and CD45RA-negative memory subsets. The V gene's germline CDR1 is SGHNT and CDR2 YYREEE (reference sequence). This CDR3 region has 14 residues. Trimming removed 5 bases from V and 5 bases from J; junction bases left unmatched: 8. Sequencing was done on a sample of naive CD4+ T cells sorted from blood. As for subset: CD45RA+ positively selected. This chain joins TRBV5-4 and TRBJ2-7, with 9 bases lining up with TRBD2. This receptor was identified in a man between 18 and 29 years old in good health. CDR3 residues: CASRRSGSNHEQYF. CDR3 DNA: TGTGCCAGCAGACGTAGCGGGAGTAACCACGAGCAGTACTTC.